Shown below are 22 T cell receptor beta chains from a single sample sequenced in a study of T cells in Graves' hyperthyroidism and ophthalmopathy. Using RNA transcripts as the source, TCR beta CDR3 regions were amplified. HTBI primers were the set used in a first-round RT-PCR of the TCR CDR3. TCRdb reprocessed the multiplex PCR reads with MiXCR, giving one entry per CDR3 protein. The top ten hold around 4.5% of the sample, which has around 610,000 distinct CDR3 sequences, roughly 15% seen once. Sequencing input: blood. These receptors were collected from a woman in her forties with Graves' ophthalmopathy.

In this sample, this clonotype turned up a few times. DNA of the CDR3: TGTGCCAGCAGTCCCGGGGTGGGTGGAAGCCCTTACGAGCAGTACTTC. Protein sequence: CASSPGVGGSPYEQYF. The chain carries TRBV6-1 and TRBJ2-7, with a weak D call TRBD2 (5 bases). V shed 5 bases and J shed 4 bases, with 21 bases lying between them. CDR3 size: 16 residues. CDR1 is MNHNS, CDR2 SASEGT, per germline.

This clonotype has more than one count but fewer than ten. V gene TRBV6-1 combines with J gene TRBJ2-2; possibly TRBD2 for D (5 bases). Per germline, CDR1 MNHNS and CDR2 SASEGT. This CDR3 comprises 14 residues. V lost 7 bases and J 2 bases, leaving 11 bases between the germline ends. CDR3 DNA: TGTGCCAGCACCCGTAGCGTTAACACCGGGGAGCTGTTTTTT. Translation: CASTRSVNTGELFF.

The genes are TRBV28 and TRBJ2-7; D not resolved. There are 17 residues in the CDR3. Germline V CDR1 and CDR2: MDHEN, SYDVKM. Deletions cut 7 bases from V and 4 bases from J, with 26 bases between. In DNA form, the CDR3 reads TGTGCCAGCAACCCGACCCTCGCGGCCCCCGGTCTATACGAGCAGTACTTC. Translating it yields CASNPTLAAPGLYEQYF.

V and J are TRBV12-3 or TRBV12-4 and TRBJ2-7; 10 bases match TRBD2. CDR3 size: 15 residues. Trimming at V came to 8 bases and at J to 4 bases, leaving 11 bases not matched to a gene. The CDR3 is CASGSSGRAWYEQYF. DNA of the CDR3: TGTGCCAGCGGGAGCAGCGGGAGGGCCTGGTACGAGCAGTACTTC.

The rearrangement joins TRBV6-1 to TRBJ1-1; 7 nucleotides agree with TRBD1. The CDR3 spans 14 residues. Germline CDR1 and CDR2: MNHNS and SASEGT. The J segment lost 1 base and the V segment lost 8 bases, leaving 7 bases of the junction unmatched. The CDR3 coding sequence is TGTGCCAGCGACATGGACAGGCAGAACACTGAAGCTTTCTTT. It specifies CASDMDRQNTEAFF.

This clonotype has a count of ten or more. The J gene is TRBJ2-7, the V gene TRBV12-3 or TRBV12-4; the D gene is possibly TRBD2 (5 bases). The CDR3 totals 14 residues. Trimming pared 4 bases from V and 4 bases from J, leaving 14 bases between. The CDR3 DNA is TGTGCCAGCAGTTCTAGGGTTACTAGTTACGAGCAGTACTTC. Amino acid sequence: CASSSRVTSYEQYF.

This chain uses TRBV5-8 with TRBJ2-2; TRBD1 matches at 8 bases. Trimming at V came to 4 bases and at J to 4 bases, leaving 6 bases not matched to a gene. Germline CDR1 SGHTS, CDR2 YDEGEE. The CDR3 length is 15 residues. The CDR3 DNA follows: TGTGCCAGCAGCCCGACAGGGGTAGGCACCGGGGAGCTGTTTTTT. Residues: CASSPTGVGTGELFF.

The genes are TRBV6-5 and TRBJ1-1; 7 bases line up with TRBD1. Germline trimming cut 2 bases from V and 1 base from J; bases unmatched to any gene: 4. The CDR3 is made up of 15 amino acids. Germline V lookup: CDR1 MNHEY, CDR2 SVGAGI. The CDR3 here is CASSYPRTGNTEAFF. Written as DNA, the CDR3 is TGTGCCAGCAGTTACCCGAGGACAGGGAACACTGAAGCTTTCTTT.

The chain is built from TRBV11-2 and TRBJ2-5, with 10 positions matching TRBD1. J lost 5 bases, V lost 5 bases, and 5 bases had no gene match. The CDR3 runs 14 residues. Looked up from germline, CDR1 is SGHAT and CDR2 is FQNNGV. DNA of the CDR3: TGTGCCAGCAGCCGGACAGGGGGTTGGGAGACCCAGTACTTC. It is translated as CASSRTGGWETQYF.

In this sample, this clonotype turned up many times. The V gene is TRBV6-5, the J gene TRBJ2-7, with D possibly being TRBD2 (6 bases). With 4 bases removed from V and 4 bases from J, the gap between germline ends came to 14 bases. Per germline, CDR1 MNHEY and CDR2 SVGAGI. The CDR3 loop spans 14 amino acids. The CDR3 loop is CASSLARRGYEQYF. In DNA form, the CDR3 reads TGTGCCAGCAGTTTGGCACGGCGGGGTTACGAGCAGTACTTC.

V usage is TRBV5-1 and J usage is TRBJ2-4; a weak D match, TRBD2 (5 bases). This CDR3 has 15 residues. V lost 2 bases to trimming and J lost 1 base, with 10 bases between them. Looked up from germline, CDR1 is SGHRS and CDR2 is YFSETQ. The CDR3 DNA sequence: TGCGCCAGCAGCTTCGGGGATTTGGCCAAAAACATTCAGTACTTC. It encodes CASSFGDLAKNIQYF.

This clonotype is a singleton in its sample. V gene TRBV20-1 combines with J gene TRBJ2-7; 10 nucleotides line up with TRBD1. CDR1 is DFQATT, CDR2 SNEGSKA, per germline (reference sequence). This CDR3 has 12 amino acids. CDR3 region: CTPGQGSHEQYF. The CDR3 DNA follows: TGCACCCCGGGACAGGGGTCCCACGAGCAGTACTTC.

This sequence joins TRBV12-3 or TRBV12-4 and TRBJ2-5, with 12 bases that match TRBD2. Trimming removed 2 bases from V and 4 bases from J; junction bases left unmatched: 8. The CDR3 spans 17 residues. CDR3 bases: TGTGCCAGCAGTTTATATCCTAGCGGGAGGGCCGGAGAGACCCAGTACTTC. It specifies CASSLYPSGRAGETQYF.

Ten or more counts support this clonotype. The rearrangement uses TRBV9 and TRBJ1-3, with D uncertain. Trimming took 2 bases from V and 3 from J, leaving 6 bases between them. The CDR3 is made up of 13 amino acids. CDR1 and CDR2 (germline): SGDLS, YYNGEE. The chain's CDR3 is CASSVPDGNTIYF. In DNA form, the CDR3 reads TGTGCCAGCAGCGTTCCCGATGGAAACACCATATATTTT.

This clonotype was detected ten times or more. This chain connects TRBV7-9 to TRBJ2-5; weak D call: TRBD2 (5 bases). The CDR3 is 13 amino acids. Germline V gene data show CDR1 as SEHNR and CDR2 as FQNEAQ (reference sequence). The germline V and J ends were trimmed by 6 bases and 5 bases, with 13 bases remaining between them. The chain's CDR3 is CASRISSWETQYF. Written as DNA, the CDR3 is TGTGCCAGCAGAATTTCTAGCTGGGAGACCCAGTACTTC. Full variable domain (remainder filled in from reference TRBV7-9 and TRBJ2-5): DTGVSQNPRHKITKRGQNVTFRCDPISEHNRLYWYRQTLGQGPEFLTYFQNEAQLEKSRLLSDRFSAERPKGSFSTLEIQRTEQGDSAMYLCASRISSWETQYFGPGTRLLVL.

This clonotype occurred many times. The chain employs TRBV18 and TRBJ1-2; unclear D gene. The CDR3 is made up of 14 amino acids. Trimming removed 6 bases at V and 4 bases at J, with 15 bases between. Germline V gene sequence: CDR1 KGHSH, CDR2 LQKENI. CDR3 protein: CASSHTGEGYGYTF. The CDR3 DNA reads TGTGCCAGCTCCCACACCGGCGAGGGCTATGGCTACACCTTC.

This clonotype has just one count. The CDR3 DNA sequence: TGCGCCAGCAGCCAAGTGGGGACAGTGAGGGAGGAAGGCTACACCTTC. As protein: CASSQVGTVREEGYTF. This rearrangement joins TRBV4-1 to TRBJ1-2; 7 positions agree with TRBD1. The germline CDR1 and CDR2 sequences are MGHRA and YSYEKL. The CDR3 has 16 amino acids. V gave up 1 base and J gave up 8 bases; unmatched junction bases: 13.

At least ten counts were recorded for this clonotype. This sequence joins TRBV9 and TRBJ2-7; 7 nucleotides line up with TRBD1. Trimming removed 3 bases from V and 0 bases from J; junction bases left unmatched: 3. The germline V gene encodes CDR1 SGDLS and CDR2 YYNGEE. The CDR3 runs to 14 residues. The CDR3 loop reads CASSGPGGSYEQYF. As DNA, the CDR3 is TGTGCCAGCAGCGGCCCAGGGGGCTCCTACGAGCAGTACTTC.

This clonotype was recorded many times. The chain couples TRBV12-3 or TRBV12-4 to TRBJ2-7; tentative D call: TRBD2 (6 bases). The CDR3 spans 14 residues. Trimming cost V 6 bases and J 2 bases, with 14 bases left between them. The CDR3 nucleotides read TGTGCCAGCAGCCTGACTAGTTTAGCCTACGAGCAGTACTTC. Translated: CASSLTSLAYEQYF.

This chain connects TRBV18 to TRBJ1-1; D unresolved. The V gene's germline CDR1 is KGHSH and CDR2 LQKENI. V lost 11 bases and J 0 bases, leaving 13 bases between the germline ends. This CDR3 contains 13 residues. CDR3 sequence (DNA): TGTGCCTCCCTCCGCGAGATGAACACTGAAGCTTTCTTT. It specifies CASLREMNTEAFF.

This clonotype came up many times. The CDR3 DNA reads as TGTGCCAGCAGCTTAGATCCGAGGAGGCAGTACTTC. Its protein is CASSLDPRRQYF. The gene calls are TRBV11-3 and TRBJ2-7; D unresolved. The germline V gene has CDR1 SGHNT and CDR2 YENEEA. The CDR3 loop spans 12 amino acids. The V gene lost 0 bases and the J gene lost 9 bases, with 9 bases spanning the gap.

On this clonotype: This CDR3 fails to terminate in the conserved phenylalanine or tryptophan, so it likely reflects a read error. The chain recombines TRBV5-1 with TRBJ1-1, with D perhaps TRBD1 (5 bases). The V gene lost 0 bases and the J gene lost 8 bases, with 5 bases spanning the gap. The germline gives CDR1 SGHRS, CDR2 YFSETQ. The CDR3 is made up of 11 amino acids. This CDR3 reads CASSLDREAFS. DNA for the CDR3: TGCGCCAGCAGCTTGGACAGGGAAGCTTTCTCT.